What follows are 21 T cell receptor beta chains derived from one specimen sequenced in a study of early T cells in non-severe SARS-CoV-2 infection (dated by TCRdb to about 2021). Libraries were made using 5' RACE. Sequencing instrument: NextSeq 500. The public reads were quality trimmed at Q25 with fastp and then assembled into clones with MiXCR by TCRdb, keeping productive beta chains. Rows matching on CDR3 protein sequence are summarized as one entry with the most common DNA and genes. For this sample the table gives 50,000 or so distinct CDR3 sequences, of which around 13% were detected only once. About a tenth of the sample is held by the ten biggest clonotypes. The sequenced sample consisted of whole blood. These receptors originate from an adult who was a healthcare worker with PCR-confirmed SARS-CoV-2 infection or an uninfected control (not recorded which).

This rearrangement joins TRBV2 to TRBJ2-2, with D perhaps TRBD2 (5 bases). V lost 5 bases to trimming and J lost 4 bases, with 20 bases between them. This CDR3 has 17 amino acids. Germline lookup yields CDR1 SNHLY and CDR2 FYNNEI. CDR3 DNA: TGTGCCAGCAGTCAAAGCCGGACTGCCATTCTCACCGGGGAGCTGTTTTTT. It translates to CASSQSRTAILTGELFF.

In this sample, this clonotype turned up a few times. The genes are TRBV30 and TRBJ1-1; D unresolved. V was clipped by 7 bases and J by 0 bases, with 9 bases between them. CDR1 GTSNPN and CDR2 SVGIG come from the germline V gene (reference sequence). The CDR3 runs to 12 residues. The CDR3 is CALRIMNTEAFF. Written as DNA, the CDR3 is TGTGCCTTGCGTATTATGAACACTGAAGCTTTCTTT.

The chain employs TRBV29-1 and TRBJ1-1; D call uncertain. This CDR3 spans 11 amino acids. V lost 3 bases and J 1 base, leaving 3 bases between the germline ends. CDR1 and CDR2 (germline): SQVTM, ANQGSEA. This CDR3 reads CSVDSNTEAFF. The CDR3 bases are TGCAGCGTTGATTCGAACACTGAAGCTTTCTTT.

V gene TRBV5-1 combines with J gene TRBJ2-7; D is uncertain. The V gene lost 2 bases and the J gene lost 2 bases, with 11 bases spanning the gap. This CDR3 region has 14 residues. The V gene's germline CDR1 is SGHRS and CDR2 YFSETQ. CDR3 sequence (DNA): TGCGCCAGCAGCTTCTCTAGAACTACCTACGAGCAGTACTTC. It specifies CASSFSRTTYEQYF.

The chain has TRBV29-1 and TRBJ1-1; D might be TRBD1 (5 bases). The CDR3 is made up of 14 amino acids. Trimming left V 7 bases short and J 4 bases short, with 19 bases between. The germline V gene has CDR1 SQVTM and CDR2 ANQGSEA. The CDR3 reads CSAPERGWGTEAFF. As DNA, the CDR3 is TGCAGCGCCCCCGAGCGGGGCTGGGGCACTGAAGCTTTCTTT.

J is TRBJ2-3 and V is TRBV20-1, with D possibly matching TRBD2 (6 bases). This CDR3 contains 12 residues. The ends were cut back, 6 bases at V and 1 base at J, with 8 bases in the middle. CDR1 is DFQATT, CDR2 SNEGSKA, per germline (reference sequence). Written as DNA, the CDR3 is TGCAGTGCCGGGGGACGCACAGATACGCAGTATTTT. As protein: CSAGGRTDTQYF.

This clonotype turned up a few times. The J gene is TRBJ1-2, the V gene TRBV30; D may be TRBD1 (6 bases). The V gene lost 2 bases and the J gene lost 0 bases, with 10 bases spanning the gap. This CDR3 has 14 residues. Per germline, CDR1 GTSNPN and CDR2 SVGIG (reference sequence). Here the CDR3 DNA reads TGTGCCTGGAGTCCCGGGACAACTAACTATGGCTACACCTTC. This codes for CAWSPGTTNYGYTF.

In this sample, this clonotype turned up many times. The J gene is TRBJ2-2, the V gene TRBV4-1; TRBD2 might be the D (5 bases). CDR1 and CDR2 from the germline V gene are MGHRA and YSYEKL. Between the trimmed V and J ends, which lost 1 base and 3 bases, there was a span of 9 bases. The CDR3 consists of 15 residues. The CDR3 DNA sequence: TGCGCCAGCAGCCAAGCCGGGGTGGACACCGGGGAGCTGTTTTTT. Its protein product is CASSQAGVDTGELFF.

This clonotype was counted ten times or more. CDR3 residues: CASRDRLNTEAFF. The CDR3 bases are TGTGCCAGCCGGGACAGGCTGAACACTGAAGCTTTCTTT. The genes are TRBV6-4 and TRBJ1-1; TRBD1 aligns across 8 bases. The CDR3 has 13 residues. V shed 8 bases, J shed 0 bases, and the junction held 2 bases outside the gene matches. Germline V lookup: CDR1 MRHNA, CDR2 SNTAGT.

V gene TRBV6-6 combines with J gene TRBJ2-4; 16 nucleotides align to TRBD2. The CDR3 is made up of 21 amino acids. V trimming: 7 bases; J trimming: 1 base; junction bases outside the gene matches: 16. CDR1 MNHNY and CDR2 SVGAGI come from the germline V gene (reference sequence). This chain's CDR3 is CASTFQTGTSGGAWAKNIQYF. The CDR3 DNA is TGTGCCAGCACCTTCCAGACCGGGACTAGCGGGGGGGCGTGGGCCAAAAACATTCAGTACTTC.

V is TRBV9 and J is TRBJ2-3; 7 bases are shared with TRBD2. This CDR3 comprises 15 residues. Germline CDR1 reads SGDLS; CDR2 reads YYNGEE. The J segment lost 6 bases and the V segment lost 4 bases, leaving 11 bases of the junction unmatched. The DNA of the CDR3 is TGTGCCAGCAGCCTTAGGGCGGGAGAGCCTGATACGCAGTATTTT. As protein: CASSLRAGEPDTQYF.

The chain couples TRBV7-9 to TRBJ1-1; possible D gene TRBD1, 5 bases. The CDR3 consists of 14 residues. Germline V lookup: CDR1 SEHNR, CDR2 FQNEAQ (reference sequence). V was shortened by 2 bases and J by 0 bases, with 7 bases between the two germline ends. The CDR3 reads CASSLIQVNTEAFF. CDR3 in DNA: TGTGCCAGCAGCTTAATACAGGTGAACACTGAAGCTTTCTTT.

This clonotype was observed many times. As DNA, the CDR3 is TGTGCCAGCGATCAGGCCTCCTTC. This encodes CASDQASF. The V and J genes are TRBV21-1 and TRBJ2-7. TRBV21-1 is classified as a pseudogene. The CDR3 is 8 residues long.

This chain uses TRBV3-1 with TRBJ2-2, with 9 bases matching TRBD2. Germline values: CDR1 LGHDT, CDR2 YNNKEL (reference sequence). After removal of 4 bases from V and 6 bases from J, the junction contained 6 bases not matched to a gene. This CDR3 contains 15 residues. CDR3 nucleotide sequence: TGTGCCAGCAGCCGAAGACTAGCGGTTGCCGGGGAGCTGTTTTTT. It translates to CASSRRLAVAGELFF.

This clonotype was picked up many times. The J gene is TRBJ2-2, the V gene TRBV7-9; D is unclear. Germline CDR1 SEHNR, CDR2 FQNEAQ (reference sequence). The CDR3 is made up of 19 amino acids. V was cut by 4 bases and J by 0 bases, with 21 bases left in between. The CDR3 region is CASSWEGWGKSANTGELFF. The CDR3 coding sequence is TGTGCCAGCAGCTGGGAAGGATGGGGAAAATCCGCGAACACCGGGGAGCTGTTTTTT.

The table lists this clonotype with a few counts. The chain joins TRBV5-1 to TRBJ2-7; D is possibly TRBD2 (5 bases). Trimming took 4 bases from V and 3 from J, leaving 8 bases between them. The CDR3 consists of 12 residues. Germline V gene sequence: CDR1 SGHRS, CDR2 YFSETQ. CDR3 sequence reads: CASSPGIYEQYF. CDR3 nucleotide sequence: TGCGCCAGCAGCCCCGGGATCTACGAGCAGTACTTC.

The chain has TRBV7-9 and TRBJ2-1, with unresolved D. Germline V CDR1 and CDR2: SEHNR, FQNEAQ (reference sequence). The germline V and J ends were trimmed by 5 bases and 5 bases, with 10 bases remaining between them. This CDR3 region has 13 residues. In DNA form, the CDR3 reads TGTGCCAGCAGCCCCGTACCAAACAATGAGCAGTTCTTC. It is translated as CASSPVPNNEQFF.

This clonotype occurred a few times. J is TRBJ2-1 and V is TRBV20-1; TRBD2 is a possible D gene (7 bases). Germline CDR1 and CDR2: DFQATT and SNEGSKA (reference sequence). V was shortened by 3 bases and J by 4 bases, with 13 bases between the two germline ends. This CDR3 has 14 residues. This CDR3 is CSASFSGTYNEQFF. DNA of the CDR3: TGCAGTGCTAGTTTCAGCGGGACATACAATGAGCAGTTCTTC.

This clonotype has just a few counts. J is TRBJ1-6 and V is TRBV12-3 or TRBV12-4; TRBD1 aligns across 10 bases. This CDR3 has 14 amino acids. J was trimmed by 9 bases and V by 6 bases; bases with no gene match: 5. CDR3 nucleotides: TGTGCCAGCAGACCGGACAGGGGGGCTTCACCCCTCCACTTT. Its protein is CASRPDRGASPLHF.

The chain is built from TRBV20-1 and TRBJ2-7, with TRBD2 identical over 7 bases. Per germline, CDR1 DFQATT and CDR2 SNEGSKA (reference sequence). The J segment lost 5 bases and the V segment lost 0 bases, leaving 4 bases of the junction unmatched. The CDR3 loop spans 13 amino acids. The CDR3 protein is CSARDSREDEQYF. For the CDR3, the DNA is TGCAGTGCTAGAGATTCCCGGGAGGACGAGCAGTACTTC.

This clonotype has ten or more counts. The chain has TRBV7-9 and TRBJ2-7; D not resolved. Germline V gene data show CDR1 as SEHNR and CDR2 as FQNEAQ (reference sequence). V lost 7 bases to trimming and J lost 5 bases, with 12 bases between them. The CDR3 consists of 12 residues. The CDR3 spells CASTTASDEQYF. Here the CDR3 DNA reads TGTGCCAGCACCACGGCGTCTGACGAGCAGTACTTC.